Described below is a single T cell receptor (beta chain) sequence and its context. Sequenced by immunoSEQ multiplex PCR; TCRdb stores in-frame clones only, minus some. The data show around 100,000 clones, about 88% seen once. This CDR3 is built from 17 residues. From germline, CDR1 is LGHNA and CDR2 YSLEER. V shed 3 bases and J 4 bases; nucleotides not matched to a gene: 10. The sample is drawn from a study of control samples from healthy donors and cancer patients. V usage is TRBV4-3 and J usage is TRBJ2-2; 8 bases agree with TRBD2. Sequencing was performed on blood. The receptor comes from a woman in her 70s in good health. The CDR3 sequence: CASSQLKLAGSTGELFF. DNA of the CDR3: TGCGCCAGCAGCCAGTTGAAGTTAGCGGGAAGCACCGGGGAGCTGTTTTTT.